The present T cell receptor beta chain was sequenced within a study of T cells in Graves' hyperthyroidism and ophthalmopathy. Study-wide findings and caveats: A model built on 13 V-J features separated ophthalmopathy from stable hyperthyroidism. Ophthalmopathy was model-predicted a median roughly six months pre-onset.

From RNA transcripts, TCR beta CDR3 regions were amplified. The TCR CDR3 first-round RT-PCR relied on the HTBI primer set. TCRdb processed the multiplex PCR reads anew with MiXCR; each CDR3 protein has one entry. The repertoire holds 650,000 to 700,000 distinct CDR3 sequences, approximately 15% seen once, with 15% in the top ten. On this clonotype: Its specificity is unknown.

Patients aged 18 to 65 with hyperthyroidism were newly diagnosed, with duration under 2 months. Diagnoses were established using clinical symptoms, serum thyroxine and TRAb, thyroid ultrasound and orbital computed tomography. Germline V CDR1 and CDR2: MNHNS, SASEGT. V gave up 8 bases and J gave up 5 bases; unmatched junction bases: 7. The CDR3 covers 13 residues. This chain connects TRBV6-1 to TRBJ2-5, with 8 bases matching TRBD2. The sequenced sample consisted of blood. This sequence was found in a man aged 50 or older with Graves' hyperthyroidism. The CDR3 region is CASGRLAIETQYF. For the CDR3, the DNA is TGTGCCAGCGGACGACTAGCGATTGAGACCCAGTACTTC.